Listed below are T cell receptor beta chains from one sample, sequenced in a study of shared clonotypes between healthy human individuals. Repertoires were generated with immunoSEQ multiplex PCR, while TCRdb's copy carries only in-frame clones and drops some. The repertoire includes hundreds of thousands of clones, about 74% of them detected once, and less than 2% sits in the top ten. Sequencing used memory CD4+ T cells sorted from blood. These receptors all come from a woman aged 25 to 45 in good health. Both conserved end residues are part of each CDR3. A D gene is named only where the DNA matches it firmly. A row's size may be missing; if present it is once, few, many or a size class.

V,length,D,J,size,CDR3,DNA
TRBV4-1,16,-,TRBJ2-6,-,CASSQEAGPGANVLTF,TGCGCCAGCAGCCAAGAGGCGGGACCTGGGGCCAACGTCCTGACTTTC
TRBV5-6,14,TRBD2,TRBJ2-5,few,CAGGLAGGKETQYF,TGTGCCGGGGGTCTAGCGGGCGGTAAAGAGACCCAGTACTTC
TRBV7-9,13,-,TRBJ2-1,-,CASSRGDYNEQFF,TGTGCCAGCAGCCGAGGGGACTACAATGAGCAGTTCTTC
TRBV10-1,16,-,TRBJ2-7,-,CASSEFGAGNVNEQYF,TGCGCCAGCAGTGAATTCGGGGCAGGGAATGTGAACGAGCAGTACTTC
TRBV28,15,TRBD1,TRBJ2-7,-,CASSPRTGGHYEQYF,TGTGCCAGCAGTCCAAGGACAGGGGGACACTACGAGCAGTACTTC
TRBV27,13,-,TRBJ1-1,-,CASSIHQNTEAFF,TGTGCCAGCAGTATTCACCAGAACACTGAAGCTTTCTTT
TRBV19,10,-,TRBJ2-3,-,CASFSDTQYF,TGTGCCAGCTTTTCAGATACGCAGTATTTT
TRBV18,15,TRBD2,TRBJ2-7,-,CASSPGLAGVYEQYF,TGTGCCAGCTCACCCGGGCTAGCGGGAGTATACGAGCAGTACTTC
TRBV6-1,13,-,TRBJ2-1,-,CASTLNPGHEQFF,TGTGCCAGCACCCTAAACCCGGGGCATGAGCAGTTCTTC
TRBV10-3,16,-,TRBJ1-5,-,CAINEQPLGINQPQHF,TGTGCCATCAATGAACAGCCCCTCGGGATCAATCAGCCCCAGCATTTT
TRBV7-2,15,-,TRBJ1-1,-,CASSLALGLGTEAFF,TGTGCCAGCAGCTTAGCGCTGGGGTTAGGCACTGAAGCTTTCTTT
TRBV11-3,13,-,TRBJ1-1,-,CASSFRLNTEAFF,TGTGCCAGCAGCTTTCGGTTGAACACTGAAGCTTTCTTT
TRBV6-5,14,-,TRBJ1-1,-,CASRSGRRGTEAFF,TGTGCCAGCAGGTCCGGGCGTAGGGGCACTGAAGCTTTCTTT
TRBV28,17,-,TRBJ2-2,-,CASRPGAGGSNTGELFF,TGTGCCAGCAGGCCGGGGGCAGGGGGTTCGAACACCGGGGAGCTGTTTTTT
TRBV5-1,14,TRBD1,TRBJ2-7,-,CASSSGQGKYEQYF,TGCGCCAGCAGCTCAGGACAGGGGAAGTACGAGCAGTACTTC
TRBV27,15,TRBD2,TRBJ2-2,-,CASRLAEDYTGELFF,TGTGCCAGCAGACTAGCGGAAGACTACACCGGGGAGCTGTTTTTT
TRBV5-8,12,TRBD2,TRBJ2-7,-,CASSLSRGAKYF,TGTGCCAGCAGCTTGTCGCGGGGGGCGAAGTACTTC
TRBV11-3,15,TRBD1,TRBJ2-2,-,CASSTGDTRTGELFF,TGTGCCAGCAGCACAGGGGACACCCGCACCGGGGAGCTGTTTTTT
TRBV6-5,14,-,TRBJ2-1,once,CASGSWYPYNEQFF,TGTGCCAGCGGGAGTTGGTATCCCTACAATGAGCAGTTCTTC
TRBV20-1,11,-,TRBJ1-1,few,CSAISETEAFF,TGCAGTGCAATATCGGAAACTGAAGCTTTCTTT
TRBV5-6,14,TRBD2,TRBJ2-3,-,CASSLGGRTDTQYF,TGTGCCAGCAGCTTGGGCGGGAGGACAGATACGCAGTATTTT
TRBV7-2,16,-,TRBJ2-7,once,CASSFPPPIGGIEQYF,TGTGCCAGCAGCTTTCCGCCCCCGATAGGCGGTATCGAGCAGTACTTC
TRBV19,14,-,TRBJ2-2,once,CASLTRANTGELFF,TGTGCCAGCCTGACGCGGGCGAACACCGGGGAGCTGTTTTTT
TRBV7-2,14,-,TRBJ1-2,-,CASSFDRRLYGYTF,TGTGCCAGCAGCTTCGACAGGCGACTCTATGGCTACACCTTC
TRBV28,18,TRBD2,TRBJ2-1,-,CASSSMGTSGRQDNEQFF,TGTGCCAGCAGTTCCATGGGGACTAGCGGGAGGCAGGACAATGAGCAGTTCTTC
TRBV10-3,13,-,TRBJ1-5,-,CVRSVVWGQPQHF,TGTGTGAGGTCGGTAGTATGGGGTCAGCCCCAGCATTTT
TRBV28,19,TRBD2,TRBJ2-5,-,CASSLWSSGRTPSGETQYF,TGTGCCAGCAGTTTATGGTCTAGCGGGAGGACCCCCTCCGGGGAGACCCAGTACTTC
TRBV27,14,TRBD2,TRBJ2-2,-,CASGGEWDTGELFF,TGTGCCAGCGGGGGGGAATGGGACACCGGGGAGCTGTTTTTT
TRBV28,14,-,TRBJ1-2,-,CASSPFSQVYGYTF,TGTGCCAGCAGCCCATTTTCGCAGGTTTATGGCTACACCTTC
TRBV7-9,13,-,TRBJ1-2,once,CASSSQATNGYTF,TGTGCCAGCAGCTCTCAGGCGACCAATGGCTACACCTTC
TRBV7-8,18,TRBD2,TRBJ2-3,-,CASSSRRAGGSSTDTQYF,TGTGCCAGCAGCTCCCGGAGAGCGGGAGGGTCTAGCACAGATACGCAGTATTTT
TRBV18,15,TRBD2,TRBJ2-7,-,CASSPLEAGGYEQYF,TGTGCCAGCTCACCACTAGAAGCGGGAGGCTACGAGCAGTACTTC
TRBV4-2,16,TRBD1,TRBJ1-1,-,CASSQGQGAVNTEAFF,TGTGCCAGCAGCCAAGGTCAGGGGGCTGTGAACACTGAAGCTTTCTTT
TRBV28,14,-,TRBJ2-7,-,CASSFEGYSYEQYF,TGTGCCAGCAGTTTTGAAGGCTACTCCTACGAGCAGTACTTC
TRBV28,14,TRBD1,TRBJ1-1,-,CASSRQGGGTEAFF,TGTGCCAGCAGTCGCCAGGGGGGAGGCACTGAAGCTTTCTTT
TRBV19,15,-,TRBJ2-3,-,CASSIGSVRADTQYF,TGTGCCAGTAGTATAGGTTCCGTGAGGGCAGATACGCAGTATTTT
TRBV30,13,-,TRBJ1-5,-,CAWSLSRVQPQHF,TGTGCCTGGAGTTTGAGCAGGGTTCAGCCCCAGCATTTT
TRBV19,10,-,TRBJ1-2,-,CASGGYGYTF,TGTGCCAGTGGGGGGTATGGCTACACCTTC
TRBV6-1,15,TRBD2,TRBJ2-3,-,CASTSGSGRGDTQYF,TGTGCCAGCACCTCGGGTAGCGGGAGAGGAGATACGCAGTATTTT
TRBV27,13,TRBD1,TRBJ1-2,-,CASSLRTGDGYTF,TGTGCCAGCAGTTTACGGACAGGGGATGGCTACACCTTC
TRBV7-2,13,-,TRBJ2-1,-,CASSFLLAHEQFF,TGTGCCAGCAGCTTTCTGCTTGCCCATGAGCAGTTCTTC
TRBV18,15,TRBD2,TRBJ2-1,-,CASSPALAGSNEQFF,TGTGCCAGCTCACCGGCGCTAGCGGGCAGCAATGAGCAGTTCTTC
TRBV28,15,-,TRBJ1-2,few,CASRLQGIGQGGYTF,TGTGCCAGCCGCCTCCAGGGGATCGGACAAGGAGGCTACACCTTC
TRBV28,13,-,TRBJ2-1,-,CASRLSSYNEQFF,TGTGCCAGCAGGCTTAGCTCCTACAATGAGCAGTTCTTC
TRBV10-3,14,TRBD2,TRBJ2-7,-,CATERGDSSYEQYF,TGTGCCACCGAGCGGGGGGACAGCTCCTACGAGCAGTACTTC
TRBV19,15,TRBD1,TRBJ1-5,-,CASSFGTAGYQPQHF,TGTGCCAGTAGTTTCGGGACAGCCGGATATCAGCCCCAGCATTTT